This paragraph reports one T cell receptor beta chain. The record originates from a study of blood T cell repertoires in COVID-19. Whole-study context: Spain, Italy and the United States supplied samples that represented acute and convalescent COVID-19. Nucleic acid was either cDNA or gDNA, and it came from T cells, B-cell-depleted T cells, or PBMCs.

In the authors' methods: Reference gene primer amplification gave estimated nucleated cell counts. TCRdb's copy holds only in-frame clones and misses some; the assay was immunoSEQ multiplex PCR. From that table come the V and J calls and clone size; the DNA was used to work out D and trimming. The table includes roughly 260,000 clones, about nine tenths detected once. Source material: peripheral blood. The source is a man aged 55-75 years who had recovered from COVID-19.

CDR3 coding DNA: TGTGCCAGCAGCCATTATATCGGTCGCGACTATGGCTACACCTTC. Encoded protein: CASSHYIGRDYGYTF. The chain recombines TRBV3-1 (or the pseudogene TRBV3-2) with TRBJ1-2, with no clear D. V dropped 3 bases and J dropped 3 bases, with 14 bases sitting between them. This CDR3 is 15 amino acids long. Per the germline V gene, CDR1 is LGHDT and CDR2 is YNNKEL (reference sequence).